The entry below describes one T cell receptor (beta chain). Its antigen has not been determined. No clone much larger than this one lies a single base away; base qualities are absent. In light of the paper, this sample's time point label describes: week 47, end of study. Each vaccine dose was 300 ug of a 20-mer mutant IDH1 peptide in Montanide, given subcutaneously with topical imiquimod. Patients were given eight vaccinations, in weeks 1, 3, 5, 7, 11, 15, 19 and 23, which matched visits V03 through V10. All donors had newly diagnosed IDH1-mutant astrocytomas of WHO grade 3 or 4 that showed loss of nuclear ATRX. The samples were drawn from NOA16, a multicentre, single-arm, open-label phase I trial in Germany that tested a mutant IDH1 peptide vaccine in humans for the first time. Genomic DNA for TCRB sequencing was extracted from EDTA blood using the DNeasy Blood and Tissue Kit. Between the V and J ends, shortened by 4 bases and 5 bases respectively, the junction contains 17 bases. The CDR3 numbers 15 residues from cysteine through phenylalanine. Only CDR3 DNA remains: 45 bases, in frame from the first base. From a lookup of the germline V gene (reference sequence), CDR1 and CDR2 are MNHEY and SMNVEV.

This entry comes from a study of a mutant IDH1 vaccine in newly diagnosed glioma listed by TCRdb under 2021. Regarding the study in general: Vaccination started 4-6 weeks after radiotherapy alone, or was given together with temozolomide cycles in the groups whose treatment included chemotherapy. Prior to enrollment, patients had been given standard therapy consisting of radiotherapy alone, temozolomide alone, or radiochemotherapy with temozolomide, with the combination given to most patients. Of the approximately 30 treated patients, 62.5% were male and 37.5% were female, and the mean age was approximately 40 years. For exploratory analyses, around 23 treated patients had longitudinal TCRB deep sequencing done wherever samples were available. The week-35 safety follow-up took place at visit V12, and the week-47 end of study took place at visit V13. Six visits were used for peripheral blood collection: V03 (baseline), V05, V07, V10, V12 and V13.

Study-wide findings and limitations: Availability determined which PBMC samples were chosen for TCRB deep sequencing. It was noted by the authors that analyses of patient blood samples could not be reproduced owing to sample limitations. Across multiple MHC alleles, vaccine-induced immune responses were seen in more than 80% of patients. Changes in the top peripheral T cell clonotypes picked up by TCRB sequencing did not appear to be linked to pseudoprogression.

The library was obtained by the immunoSEQ multiplex PCR assay. Rearranged TCR beta chain sequences were amplified using the hsTCRB Kit according to the manufacturer's protocol. Sequencing of TCRB libraries was carried out on an Illumina MiSeq. The published analysis was carried out like this. Demultiplexing, trimming and gene mapping were performed with the kit vendor's proprietary platform. The source is immuneACCESS, and TCRdb retained only in-frame sequences with V and J called. Part of the clones is not carried over; for the studies checked, unresolved V genes explain less than half of this, and the remainder is unexplained. V and J calls and clone size are given by that table; D and trimming were obtained from the DNA. The sample has fewer than 70,000 clones on record, roughly four fifths of them singletons. Of the sample, under 4.5% is held by the ten largest clones.

Recombination joined TRBV27 with TRBJ1-1, and possibly TRBD1, on 6 matching bases. This TCR was sampled from a man under 40 with glioma. Here the sequenced sample was PBMCs, taken from a glioma patient whose treatment included an IDH1 peptide vaccine. The CDR3 protein is CASSSPGTPETEAFF. The DNA sequence is given as TGTGCCAGCAGTTCCCCCGGGACACCCGAGACTGAAGCTTTCTTT.